This TCR beta chain stems from a study of blood T cell repertoires in COVID-19 (dated by TCRdb to the early 2020s). Regarding the complete study: The collaborator samples originated in the United States, Italy and Spain and spanned the acute and convalescent phases of COVID-19. The material from the prospective study consisted of cDNA or gDNA derived from T cells, B-cell-depleted T cells, or PBMCs. Subjects who had been exposed to COVID-19, were actively infected with it, or had recovered from it provided the deeply sampled blood TCRbeta repertoires that made up the dataset. The repertoires were made available in a free public database intended to serve as a resource for research on the immune response to SARS-CoV-2. The samples were drawn from the first 160 participants of the ongoing ImmuneRACE study and from over 950 subjects provided by 6 global collaborators. Sample metadata almost always included a de-identified subject ID, COVID-19 status, age in years and sex. Where available, HLA class I and class II types were obtained from metadata supplied by the sample provider rather than from assay-based typing. Findings and caveats that apply to the study as a whole: Clinical and demographic metadata were provided uncurated, with the amount varying by source and participant.

This clone was observed once. Its antigen is unknown. No base quality information exists; no much larger clone differs at one position. At one collaborating source in Seattle, patients were enrolled during active infection and were followed longitudinally through the course of disease. Whole blood was collected in K2EDTA tubes by collaborating institutions according to the institutions' own protocols. Collaborator samples were shipped for TCRbeta analysis as frozen whole blood, isolated PBMCs, or DNA extracted from either sample type. The germline V gene provides CDR1 SQVTM and CDR2 ANQGSEA. The CDR3 covers 15 residues, taking in both the cysteine and the phenylalanine. The CDR3 DNA has 45 bases and is translated from base 1. V trim: 6 bases; J trim: 7 bases; unmatched bases: 12. TCRbeta CDR3 regions were amplified from genomic DNA by means of the immunoSEQ Assay, a bias-controlled multiplex PCR. The authors' pipeline ran thus. The number of nucleated cells in each sample was estimated by amplification of reference gene primers within the assay. Sequence reads were collapsed and filtered to measure the absolute abundance of every unique TCRbeta CDR3 rearrangement. For each sample, productive Simpson clonality was calculated by taking the square root of Simpson's diversity index across productive rearrangements. Not all clones reach the TCRdb copy of this immuneACCESS table, which keeps in-frame sequences only. Checked studies attribute under half of the gap to unresolved V genes and leave the rest unexplained. The V and J calls and clone size are taken from that table; D and trimming were inferred from the DNA. The sample data list over 60,000 clones, and approximately 73% of these were observed just once. The ten largest clones add up to 14% to 15% of the sample.

This chain is built from TRBV29-1 and TRBJ1-4, with 9 bases matching TRBD1. The sequenced material came from peripheral blood. This clonotype originated in a man aged 55 to 70 with COVID-19, enrolled during active disease. At the DNA level, the sequence is TGCAGCGTCAAAGGAGCCGGGACAGGGTTTGAAAAACTGTTTTTT. The translation is CSVKGAGTGFEKLFF. Supplemented by the reference TRBV29-1 and TRBJ1-4 proteins around the CDR3, the complete variable domain is SAVISQKPSRDICQRGTSLTIQCQVDSQVTMMFWYRQQPGQSLTLIATANQGSEATYESGFVIDKFPISRPNLTFSTLTVSNMSPEDSSIYLCSVKGAGTGFEKLFFGSGTQLSVL.